Included here is one T cell receptor beta chain sequence, with context. Sequenced by immunoSEQ multiplex PCR; TCRdb stores in-frame clones only, minus some. The sample includes more than 90,000 clones, nearly 97% of them seen just once. These data belong to a study of technical replicates of blood from several donors. Germline V CDR1 and CDR2: MDHEN, SYDVKM. The V gene end was trimmed by 3 bases and the J gene end by 1 base; junction bases not matched to a gene: 8. The CDR3 consists of 16 residues. This chain links TRBV28 with TRBJ1-1; 7 positions match TRBD1. Sequencing input: T cells isolated from PBMCs. The clonotype comes from a human donor in good health. The CDR3 protein is CASSFPGQETNTEAFF. In DNA, the CDR3 is TGTGCCAGCAGTTTCCCCGGACAGGAGACGAACACTGAAGCTTTCTTT.